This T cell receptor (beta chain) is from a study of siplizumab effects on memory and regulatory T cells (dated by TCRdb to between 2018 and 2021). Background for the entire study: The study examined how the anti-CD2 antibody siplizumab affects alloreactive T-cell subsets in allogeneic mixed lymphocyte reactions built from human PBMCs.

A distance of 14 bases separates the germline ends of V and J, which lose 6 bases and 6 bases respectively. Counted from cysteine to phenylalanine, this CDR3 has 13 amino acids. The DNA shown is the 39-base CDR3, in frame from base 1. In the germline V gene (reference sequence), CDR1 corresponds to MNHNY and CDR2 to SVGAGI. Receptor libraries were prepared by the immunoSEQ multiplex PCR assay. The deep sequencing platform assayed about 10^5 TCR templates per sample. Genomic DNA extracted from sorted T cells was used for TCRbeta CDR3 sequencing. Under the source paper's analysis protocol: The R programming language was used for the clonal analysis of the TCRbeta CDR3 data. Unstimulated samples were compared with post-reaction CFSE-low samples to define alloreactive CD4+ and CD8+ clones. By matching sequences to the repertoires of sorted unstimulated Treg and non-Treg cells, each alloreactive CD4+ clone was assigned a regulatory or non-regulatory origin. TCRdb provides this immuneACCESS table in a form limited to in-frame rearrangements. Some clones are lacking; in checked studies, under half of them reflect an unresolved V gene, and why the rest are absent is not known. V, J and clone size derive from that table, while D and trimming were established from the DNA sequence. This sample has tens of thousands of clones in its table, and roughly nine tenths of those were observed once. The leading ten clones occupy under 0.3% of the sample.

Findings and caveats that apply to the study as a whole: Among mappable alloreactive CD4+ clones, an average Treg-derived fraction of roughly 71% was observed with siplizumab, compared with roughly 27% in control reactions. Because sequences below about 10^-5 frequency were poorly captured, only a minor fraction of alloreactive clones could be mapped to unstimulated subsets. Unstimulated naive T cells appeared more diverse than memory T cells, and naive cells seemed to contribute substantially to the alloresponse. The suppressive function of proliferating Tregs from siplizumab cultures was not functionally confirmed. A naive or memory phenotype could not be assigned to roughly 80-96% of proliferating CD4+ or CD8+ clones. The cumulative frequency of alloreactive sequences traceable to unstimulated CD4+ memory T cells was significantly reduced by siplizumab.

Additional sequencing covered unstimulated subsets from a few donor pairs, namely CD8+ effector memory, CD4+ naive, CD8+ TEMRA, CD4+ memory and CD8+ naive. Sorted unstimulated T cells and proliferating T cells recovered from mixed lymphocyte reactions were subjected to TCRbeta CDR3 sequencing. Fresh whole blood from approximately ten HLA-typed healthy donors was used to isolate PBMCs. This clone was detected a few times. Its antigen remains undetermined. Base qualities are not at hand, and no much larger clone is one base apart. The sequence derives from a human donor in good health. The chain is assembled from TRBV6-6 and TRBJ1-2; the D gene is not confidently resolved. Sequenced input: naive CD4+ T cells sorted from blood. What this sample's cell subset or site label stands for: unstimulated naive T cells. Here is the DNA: TGTGCCAGCAGACTCGGTGAGGAGGATGGCTACACCTTC. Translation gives CASRLGEEDGYTF.